Listed below are T cell receptor beta chains from one sample, sequenced in a study of T-cell reconstitution after alpha-beta-depleted transplantation in children. Via MiXCR, TCRdb re-called the PCR reads, giving one row per CDR3 protein. The repertoire has some 75,000 distinct CDR3 sequences, about 7% of them found once; the top ten carry around 2.6%. The sequencing here drew on PBMCs from the stem cell graft donor, taken from the stem cell graft. These receptors all come from a human donor who donated a stem cell graft to a child with acute lymphoblastic leukemia. The CDR3 runs from the conserved cysteine through the conserved F or W. A D gene is named only where the DNA matches it firmly. Clone size is not always given. Where it is, it says once, few, many or a class for expanded clones.

v_call	d_call	j_call	clone_size	cdr3_nt	cdr3_aa
TRBV28	-	TRBJ1-1	few	TGTGCCAGCAGCCTAAGGGCCCGAGGTTTCTTT	CASSLRARGFF
TRBV27	TRBD1	TRBJ2-7	many	TGTGCCAGCAGTTTATCAGGGGGCTCACCTTACGAGCAGTACTTC	CASSLSGGSPYEQYF
TRBV10-2	-	TRBJ2-7	many	TGCGCCAGCAGTGAAGGGAGAGACTACGAGCAGTACTTC	CASSEGRDYEQYF
TRBV29-1	-	TRBJ2-1	many	TGCAGCGTTGAGAAGGAGAATGAGCAGTTCTTC	CSVEKENEQFF
TRBV5-1	TRBD1	TRBJ2-2	many	TGCGCCAGCGCGGAAGGGGGCTCCCATTGGGGGGAGCTGTTTTTT	CASAEGGSHWGELFF
TRBV12-5	-	TRBJ2-2	-	TGTGCTAGTGGTTTGGCCGGACTGACCACCGGGGAGCTGTTTTTT	CASGLAGLTTGELFF
TRBV6-1	TRBD1	TRBJ2-1	few	TGTGCCAGTTATCCCAGGGGGCCATACAATGAGCAGTTCTTC	CASYPRGPYNEQFF
TRBV10-3	-	TRBJ1-1	many	TGTGCCATCAGTGAGTGGGAGACAGGACCGAACACTGAAGCTTTCTTT	CAISEWETGPNTEAFF
TRBV12-3/TRBV12-4	-	TRBJ1-6	many	TGTGCCAGCAGTTTGAGGGGAAATTCACCCCTCCACTTT	CASSLRGNSPLHF
TRBV5-1	TRBD1	TRBJ2-1	many	TGCGCCAGCAGCTTATCCGGGACAGGGTTACAATACAATGAGCAGTTCTTC	CASSLSGTGLQYNEQFF
TRBV7-9	-	TRBJ2-7	many	TGTGCCAGCAGCTACCGTTACGGACCCTACGAGCAGTACTTC	CASSYRYGPYEQYF
TRBV6-5	-	TRBJ1-1	many	TGTGCCAGCAGTTCAACGGGTCAGCAGAACACTGAAGCTTTCTTT	CASSSTGQQNTEAFF
TRBV3-1	TRBD1	TRBJ1-1	many	TGTGCCAGCAGCCCGAGGGACAGGGGAAGTGCGGCTTTCTTT	CASSPRDRGSAAFF
TRBV10-3	-	TRBJ1-5	many	TGTGCCATCAGTGCGTCTATCATTCAAAGCGACAATCAGCCCCAGCATTTT	CAISASIIQSDNQPQHF
TRBV18	TRBD2	TRBJ2-1	many	TGTGCCATCTCACCATTAACTAGAGGGAGGGCCGATGAGCAGTTCTTC	CAISPLTRGRADEQFF
TRBV3-1	TRBD2	TRBJ2-7	many	TGTGCCAGCAGCCAGGATCTAGCGGGAGGACGTCTCGAGCAGTACTTC	CASSQDLAGGRLEQYF
TRBV20-1	TRBD1	TRBJ1-4	-	TGCAGTGTCCCAACAGGGGGCGCTTGGGAAAAACTGTTTTTT	CSVPTGGAWEKLFF
TRBV18	-	TRBJ1-5	-	TGTGCCAGCTCACCACAGGCTAATAGCAATCAGCCCCAGCATTTT	CASSPQANSNQPQHF
TRBV12-3/TRBV12-4	-	TRBJ2-4	many	TGTGCCAGCAGATATACAGGGTACAAAAACATTCAGTACTTC	CASRYTGYKNIQYF
TRBV12-3/TRBV12-4	TRBD1	TRBJ2-7	-	TGTGTCACTGGACAGGGCTACTACGAGCAGTACTTC	CVTGQGYYEQYF
TRBV7-9	TRBD1	TRBJ1-2	-	TGTGCCAGCACACAACAGGGGGCGAACTATGGCTACACCTTC	CASTQQGANYGYTF
TRBV12-3/TRBV12-4	TRBD1	TRBJ1-1	many	TGTGCCAGCAGTCCCAGGACAGGGGAAATCGGTGAAGCTTTCTTT	CASSPRTGEIGEAFF
TRBV11-1	TRBD2	TRBJ2-3	-	TGTGCCAGCAGCTTATCCGGGACTAGCGGGGGGGCGTCAGCAGATACGCAGTATTTT	CASSLSGTSGGASADTQYF
TRBV6-2/TRBV6-3	-	TRBJ2-6	many	TGTGCCAGCAGTTACAGAGCCTCTGGGGCCAACGTCCTGACTTTC	CASSYRASGANVLTF
TRBV28	TRBD2	TRBJ2-7	many	TGTGCCAGCAGTTCTTTAAAGGTATCTAGCGGGATTATCTACGAGCAGTACTTC	CASSSLKVSSGIIYEQYF